The subject of this entry is one TCR beta chain. Per the authors' pipeline: Reference gene primers were amplified, and this amplification served to estimate nucleated cell counts. Some clones are missing from TCRdb's copy, which holds only in-frame ones; the method was immunoSEQ multiplex PCR. The DNA was the basis for D and trimming; V, J and clone size are from that table. The sample contains roughly 220,000 clones, 88% of which appear only once. This record comes from a study of blood T cell repertoires in COVID-19. At the level of the study: PBMCs, B-cell-depleted T cells, or T cells provided the cDNA or gDNA that made up the material.

CDR1 and CDR2 (germline): MDHEN, SYDVKM. The CDR3 contains 13 residues. Trimming took off 6 bases at V and 8 bases at J, with 16 bases between the two ends. Participant age was about 18 to 89 years, and participants resided in approximately 25 US areas. Cohorts were assigned according to the clinical history that participants reported. This receptor was obtained from a woman aged 50 to 65 with acute COVID-19. The material sequenced was PBMCs or T cells enriched from blood (not recorded which). This chain connects TRBV28 to TRBJ1-1; D is undetermined. The CDR3 DNA reads TGTGCCAGCAGCCTGGACCCAGCGGGGGAAGCTTTCTTT. Translating gives CASSLDPAGEAFF.